This T cell receptor beta chain emerged from a study of control samples from healthy donors and cancer patients. Method: immunoSEQ multiplex PCR; TCRdb's copy keeps in-frame clones and lacks some. The repertoire holds roughly 100,000 clones, with under 95% as singletons. This CDR3 is built from 15 residues. CDR1 is LNHDA, CDR2 SQIVND, per germline (reference sequence). V gave up 4 bases and J gave up 3 bases, with 13 bases separating them. This TCR came from a woman aged 18-30 years in good health. The chain carries TRBV19 and TRBJ1-5; weak D call: TRBD1 (6 bases). The specimen was blood. CDR3 loop: CASSRGGRNNQPQHF. CDR3 bases: TGTGCCAGTAGTAGAGGGGGAAGGAACAATCAGCCCCAGCATTTT.